This T cell receptor beta chain came from a study of blood T cell repertoires in COVID-19. The overall study: The cDNA or gDNA used as material had been derived from T cells, B-cell-depleted T cells, or PBMCs.

Recovery among Cohort 3 donors was established by two negative PCRs, clearance, or symptom resolution. This clone was detected a few times. V lost 6 bases to trimming and J lost 0 bases; unmatched junction nucleotides: 5. This CDR3 has 14 amino acids. The germline CDR1 and CDR2 sequences are SGHTA and FQGTGA. Here immunoSEQ multiplex PCR was the method, and the copy in TCRdb shows in-frame clones only, minus some. Found here are fewer than 400,000 clones, around 92% of them singletons; the top ten hold 1.5% to 2%. This chain uses TRBV7-3 with TRBJ2-7; 7 bases map to TRBD1. This TCR was sampled from a woman aged 30 to 39 who had recovered from COVID-19. The sample taken for sequencing was PBMCs or T cells enriched from blood (not recorded which). The CDR3 is CASSRTGISYEQYF. The CDR3 nucleotides read TGTGCCAGCAGTCGGACAGGAATCTCCTACGAGCAGTACTTC.